Presented here are 13 T cell receptor beta chains from one specimen sequenced in a study of Graves' ophthalmopathy and Graves' hyperthyroidism. Scientists amplified the TCR beta CDR3 regions from RNA transcripts. The first-round RT-PCR employed HTBI primers together with the Qiagen OneStep RT-PCR kit. A multiplex PCR was then performed as the second round. MiXCR, run by TCRdb on the multiplex PCR reads, gives a single entry per CDR3 protein. The repertoire includes under 250,000 distinct CDR3 sequences, about a fifth of them detected once, and approximately 40% sits in the top ten. What was sequenced was peripheral blood. These receptors all stem from a woman between 50 and 59 years old with Graves' ophthalmopathy.

This clonotype occurred many times. The chain carries TRBV29-1 and TRBJ2-5; 7 nucleotides align to TRBD2. Germline lookup yields CDR1 SQVTM and CDR2 ANQGSEA. This CDR3 region has 16 residues. J gave up 5 bases and V 7 bases, and 19 bases lay outside the gene matches. In DNA form, the CDR3 reads TGCAGCGCTGTGGGTGTGGCGGGAGCGGTCCATGAGACCCAGTACTTC. Translated, it gives CSAVGVAGAVHETQYF.

The rearrangement uses TRBV7-3 and TRBJ2-2, with 12 bases lining up with TRBD2. V shed 5 bases and J 5 bases; nucleotides not matched to a gene: 12. The CDR3 has 18 residues. CDR1 and CDR2 (germline): SGHTA, FQGTGA. The CDR3 DNA follows: TGTGCCAGCAGCCGACCTAGCGGGAGGGCCCGTAGTACCGGGGAGCTGTTTTTT. Its translation: CASSRPSGRARSTGELFF.

This clonotype was recorded many times. This chain links TRBV5-1 with TRBJ1-5; no firm D call. The V gene lost 1 base and the J gene lost 5 bases, with 13 bases spanning the gap. This CDR3 comprises 15 residues. Germline CDR1 and CDR2: SGHRS and YFSETQ. The CDR3 reads CASSLRHSADQPQHF. The CDR3 coding sequence is TGCGCCAGCAGCTTGAGACACTCAGCAGATCAGCCCCAGCATTTT.

This clonotype was observed at least ten times. J is TRBJ2-4 and V is TRBV6-5, with a possible D match to TRBD1 (6 bases). Germline V CDR1 and CDR2: MNHEY, SVGAGI. Trimming took off 5 bases at V and 6 bases at J, with 17 bases between the two ends. This CDR3 contains 15 residues. CDR3 nucleotides: TGTGCCAGCAGTAACCGACAGGTTGAGATAAACATTCAGTACTTC. Translation gives CASSNRQVEINIQYF.

This clonotype has a count of ten or more. The V call is TRBV6-1, the J call TRBJ1-2; D might be TRBD1 (5 bases). Trimming left V 2 bases short and J 4 bases short, with 14 bases between. The germline V gene has CDR1 MNHNS and CDR2 SASEGT. The CDR3 is 15 amino acids. The CDR3 bases are TGTGCCAGCAGTGAAAGTAGTGGGGCTATCTATGGCTACACCTTC. It yields the protein CASSESSGAIYGYTF.

This clonotype was found many times. The chain couples TRBV5-1 to TRBJ2-2; TRBD2 aligns across 11 bases. V lost 0 bases and J lost 3; bases outside the gene matches: 7. The CDR3 sequence is 18 residues long. CDR1 SGHRS and CDR2 YFSETQ come from the germline V gene. The DNA of the CDR3 is TGCGCCAGCAGCTTGGCCTTTAGCGGGAGGGCCGACACCGGGGAGCTGTTTTTT. Its protein product is CASSLAFSGRADTGELFF.

This sequence joins TRBV20-1 and TRBJ2-7; 10 bases line up with TRBD2. With 5 bases clipped from V and 5 bases from J, the junction kept 15 bases outside the gene matches. The CDR3 extends over 16 amino acids. Looked up from germline, CDR1 is DFQATT and CDR2 is SNEGSKA (reference sequence). CDR3: CSASQLSGRAPDEQYF. The CDR3 DNA reads as TGCAGTGCTTCCCAGCTAAGCGGGAGGGCCCCCGACGAGCAGTACTTC.

J is TRBJ1-3 and V is TRBV3-1; unclear D gene. The V gene lost 0 bases and the J gene lost 1 base, with 7 bases spanning the gap. Germline V gene data show CDR1 as LGHDT and CDR2 as YNNKEL (reference sequence). The CDR3 runs to 15 residues. Here the CDR3 DNA reads TGTGCCAGCAGCCAAGATCGAACATCTGGAAACACCATATATTTT. Amino acid sequence: CASSQDRTSGNTIYF.

This clonotype was observed a single time. This CDR3 reads CASSLGDLNQPQHF. CDR3 DNA sequence: TGTGCCAGCAGCTTAGGGGATCTAAATCAGCCCCAGCATTTT. The V call is TRBV7-2, the J call TRBJ1-5; D unclear. This CDR3 is 14 amino acids long. V was pared by 1 base and J by 4 bases, with 8 bases between. Germline V gene sequence: CDR1 SGHTA, CDR2 FQGNSA.

This clonotype was seen many times. The gene calls are TRBV7-2 and TRBJ2-7; TRBD2 matches at 10 bases. The CDR3 extends over 15 amino acids. The germline CDR1 and CDR2 sequences are SGHTA and FQGNSA. The J segment lost 7 bases and the V segment lost 2 bases, leaving 8 bases of the junction unmatched. The CDR3 bases are TGTGCCAGCAGCTTACAGGCTAGCGGGAGTTCAGAGCAGTACTTC. Its protein product is CASSLQASGSSEQYF.

The sample holds many counts of this clonotype. The rearrangement joins TRBV20-1 to TRBJ1-2; D might be TRBD1 (6 bases). There are 13 residues in the CDR3. Germline loops: CDR1 DFQATT, CDR2 SNEGSKA (reference sequence). V was pared by 5 bases and J by 7 bases, with 17 bases between. CDR3: CSAGHRQEAGYTF. As DNA, the CDR3 is TGCAGTGCTGGACACCGACAGGAGGCTGGCTACACCTTC.

This clonotype was recorded many times. The chain employs TRBV4-2 and TRBJ2-7; 7 bases align to TRBD1. Germline loops: CDR1 LGHNA, CDR2 YNFKEQ. V was clipped by 4 bases and J by 3 bases; unmatched bases: 9. The CDR3 length is 15 residues. The CDR3 is CASSRSGGAYYEQYF. The CDR3 nucleotides read TGTGCCAGCAGCCGTTCAGGGGGAGCGTACTACGAGCAGTACTTC.

This clonotype was detected a few times. The V call is TRBV19, the J call TRBJ2-5; D perhaps matches TRBD1 (6 bases). The V and J ends lost 2 bases and 4 bases respectively, with 14 bases between them. The germline gives CDR1 LNHDA, CDR2 SQIVND (reference sequence). CDR3 size: 15 residues. The DNA of the CDR3 is TGTGCCAGTAGTATAAATTGGGCAGGGGCAGAGACCCAGTACTTC. Protein sequence: CASSINWAGAETQYF.